These 11 T cell receptor beta chains were sequenced from one sample in a study of blood T cell repertoires in COVID-19. Data came from immunoSEQ multiplex PCR; TCRdb stores just in-frame clones and leaves some out. The sample contains 200,000 to 300,000 clones, about nine tenths of which appear only once. Sequencing used peripheral blood. The receptors come from a man in his 60s who had recovered from COVID-19.

V is TRBV5-4 and J is TRBJ2-3, with unresolved D. The CDR3 is 13 residues long. The V end was cut by 5 bases, the J end by 1 base, with 8 bases between. The germline gives CDR1 SGHNT, CDR2 YYREEE (reference sequence). CDR3 DNA sequence: TGTGCCAGCAGTTCCCAGGGCACAGATACGCAGTATTTT. Amino acids: CASSSQGTDTQYF.

The rearrangement links TRBV12-3 or TRBV12-4 to TRBJ1-3; the D is unclear. The CDR3 loop spans 13 amino acids. V was clipped by 6 bases and J by 0 bases, with 6 bases between them. The CDR3 DNA is TGTGCCAGCAGACTGAGCTCTGGAAACACCATATATTTT. Translated, it gives CASRLSSGNTIYF.

The chain has TRBV5-1 and TRBJ2-1; 15 bases align to TRBD2. This CDR3 is built from 16 residues. Germline-derived CDR1 and CDR2 are SGHRS and YFSETQ. V gave up 4 bases and J gave up 4 bases; unmatched junction bases: 3. CDR3 sequence: CASSPGLAGGYNEQFF. CDR3 DNA: TGCGCCAGCAGCCCAGGACTAGCGGGGGGGTACAATGAGCAGTTCTTC.

The gene calls are TRBV28 and TRBJ2-7; 7 positions match TRBD2. Germline V gene sequence: CDR1 MDHEN, CDR2 SYDVKM. This CDR3 region has 12 residues. V was pared by 5 bases and J by 5 bases, with 3 bases of the junction left unmatched. In DNA form, the CDR3 reads TGTGCCAGCAGTCCGGCGGGGGACGAGCAGTACTTC. Encoded protein: CASSPAGDEQYF.

V and J are TRBV18 and TRBJ1-3; D ambiguous. This CDR3 spans 15 amino acids. The V end lost 0 bases, the J end lost 4 bases, and 10 bases lay between the germline ends. Per germline, CDR1 KGHSH and CDR2 LQKENI. CDR3 DNA sequence: TGTGCCAGCTCACCACCGCAGGCGCGAGGAAACACCATATATTTT. Amino acids: CASSPPQARGNTIYF.

The rearrangement uses TRBV7-2 and TRBJ2-3, with 9 bases identical to TRBD2. In germline, CDR1 is SGHTA, CDR2 FQGNSA. Trimming took 4 bases from V and 9 from J; bases not matched to a gene: 5. The CDR3 contains 13 residues. The CDR3 coding sequence is TGTGCCAGCAGCTCGGGACTAGCAGGGACGCAGTATTTT. Residues: CASSSGLAGTQYF.

The gene calls are TRBV7-7 and TRBJ2-5; 10 positions agree with TRBD2. Germline V CDR1 and CDR2: SSHAT, FNYEAQ (reference sequence). Trimming at V came to 5 bases and at J to 4 bases, leaving 13 bases not matched to a gene. CDR3 length: 17 residues. CDR3 in amino acids: CASSPRSSGGLSETQYF. The DNA for the CDR3 is TGTGCCAGCAGCCCCAGATCTAGCGGGGGTTTATCAGAGACCCAGTACTTC.

The V call is TRBV19, the J call TRBJ1-6; TRBD1 agrees at 11 bases. Germline V CDR1 and CDR2: LNHDA, SQIVND (reference sequence). V shed 0 bases and J 6 bases; nucleotides not matched to a gene: 4. This CDR3 contains 17 residues. In DNA, the CDR3 is TGTGCCAGTAGTATAGATGGACAGGGGGCAAGTAATTCACCCCTCCACTTT. Protein product: CASSIDGQGASNSPLHF.

This rearrangement joins TRBV6-1 to TRBJ2-6, with D perhaps matching TRBD1 (5 bases). Germline V CDR1 and CDR2: MNHNS, SASEGT. V shed 3 bases and J shed 2 bases, with 8 bases lying between them. The CDR3 is 15 residues long. This CDR3 reads CASSDLGAGANVLTF. The CDR3 DNA sequence: TGTGCCAGCAGTGATTTAGGGGCTGGGGCCAACGTCCTGACTTTC.

The CDR3 region has the DNA TGTGCCAGCAGTGAGTTTTTCCAGGGGGCGAGCGAGCAGTACGTC. This sequence encodes CASSEFFQGASEQYV. The J gene is TRBJ2-7, the V gene TRBV6-1; 8 positions agree with TRBD1. Germline CDR1 and CDR2: MNHNS and SASEGT. Trimming at V came to 3 bases and at J to 6 bases, leaving 10 bases not matched to a gene. The CDR3 is 15 amino acids.

This clone was recorded only once. A much larger clone sits a single nucleotide away, making a read error possible. The genes are TRBV11-2 and TRBJ1-6; 9 nucleotides match TRBD1. V trimming: 1 base; J trimming: 8 bases; junction bases outside the gene matches: 0. Germline values: CDR1 SGHAT, CDR2 FQNNGV. The CDR3 totals 14 residues. The CDR3 DNA sequence: TGTGCCAGCAGCTTAGGGACAGGGGATTCACCCCTCCACTTT. Translated: CASSLGTGDSPLHF.